This TCR beta chain was identified during a study of OX40 agonist ivuxolimab in advanced cancers. V shed 2 bases, J shed 1 base, and the junction held 9 bases outside the gene matches. Germline V lookup: CDR1 SGHRS, CDR2 YFSETQ. This CDR3 has 17 amino acids. Study outcomes and limitations: With doses of 0.1 to 3.0 mg/kg, CD4+ and CD8+ blood T cells had undergone clonal expansion by week 6.

To note about this clone: Its antigen is unidentified.

The data were produced by immunoSEQ multiplex PCR, yet TCRdb's version contains in-frame clones alone and is incomplete. Of roughly 100,000 clones listed, around 91% were seen once; the top ten hold roughly 1.6%. The V gene is TRBV5-1, the J gene TRBJ2-3; 8 bases map to TRBD2. Sequencing was performed on CD4+ or CD8+ T cells sorted from blood, taken in a trial of the OX40 agonist ivuxolimab. The clonotype originates from an adult with an advanced solid tumor such as melanoma, head and neck, liver or kidney cancer. CDR3 loop: CASSFYPTSGRTDTQYF. The DNA of the CDR3 is TGCGCCAGCAGCTTCTACCCCACTAGCGGACGCACAGATACGCAGTATTTT.